A single sample is the source of the 13 T cell receptor beta chains below, sequenced in a study of blood T cells in healthy people across ages. A J-beta primer mix and a sample-barcoded 5' primer were used in a second PCR of about 6 to 12 cycles. Using its own MiXCR run on the 5' RACE reads, TCRdb lists one record per CDR3 protein. Here the sample spans roughly 550,000 distinct CDR3 sequences, less than 25% being singletons. This same sample was also taken into another study, of T cells of mothers and their children.

The specimen was blood. The receptors were gathered from a boy between 10 and 17 years old in good health.

This clonotype turned up a few times. The V gene is TRBV10-3, the J gene TRBJ2-5, with a possible D match to TRBD2 (5 bases). Germline CDR1 and CDR2: ENHRY and SYGVKD. The V end lost 2 bases, the J end lost 12 bases, and 13 bases lay between the germline ends. This CDR3 is built from 12 residues. CDR3 region: CAISETPRVEYF. CDR3 DNA: TGTGCCATCAGTGAGACCCCGCGGGTGGAGTACTTC.

The V gene is TRBV14, the J gene TRBJ2-1; the D gene is possibly TRBD1 (5 bases). The germline gives CDR1 SGHDN, CDR2 FVKESK. There are 16 residues in the CDR3. V gave up 5 bases and J gave up 4 bases, with 18 bases separating them. The CDR3 loop reads CASSFLPQGTYNEQFF. The CDR3 DNA reads TGTGCCAGCAGCTTCCTCCCCCAGGGAACTTACAATGAGCAGTTCTTC.

Notes on this clonotype: A much larger clone lies a single base off, so this may be a read error. V usage is TRBV27 and J usage is TRBJ2-2, with D perhaps matching TRBD2 (6 bases). CDR3 length: 19 residues. The V end was cut by 2 bases, the J end by 1 base, with 20 bases between. In germline, CDR1 is MNHEY, CDR2 SMNVEV (reference sequence). Here the CDR3 DNA reads TGTGCCAGCAGTTTACGGAGCCCAGCAGACGGGGGGAACACCGGGGAGCTGTTTTTT. This sequence encodes CASSLRSPADGGNTGELFF.

This clonotype was recorded a few times. The chain couples TRBV12-3 or TRBV12-4 to TRBJ2-5; 13 nucleotides agree with TRBD2. TRBJ2-7 matches the DNA end more closely, so the J call is doubtful. The CDR3 spans 14 residues. CDR3 nucleotide sequence: TGTGCCAGCAGACTAGCGGGAGGGGCCTACGAGCAGTACTTC. Translated, it gives CASRLAGGAYEQYF.

The gene calls are TRBV3-1 and TRBJ2-1, with TRBD2 matching 13 bases. The CDR3 length is 16 residues. CDR1 is LGHDT, CDR2 YNNKEL, per germline (reference sequence). V shed 3 bases and J 6 bases; nucleotides not matched to a gene: 5. The CDR3: CASSHLTSGRANEQFF. The CDR3, as DNA: TGTGCCAGCAGCCACCTCACTAGCGGGAGGGCCAATGAGCAGTTCTTC.

This chain links TRBV4-1 with TRBJ2-5, with no clear D. V dropped 0 bases and J dropped 11 bases, with 22 bases sitting between them. The CDR3 is made up of 16 amino acids. Germline lookup yields CDR1 MGHRA and CDR2 YSYEKL. CDR3 residues: CASSQDTFNSYNEQYF. The CDR3 bases are TGCGCCAGCAGCCAAGACACTTTCAACTCCTACAATGAGCAGTACTTC.

This clonotype was seen only a few times. The chain has TRBV28 and TRBJ2-7, with D hard to call. From germline, CDR1 is MDHEN and CDR2 SYDVKM. V was shortened by 4 bases and J by 4 bases, with 11 bases between the two germline ends. The CDR3 consists of 13 residues. The CDR3 loop reads CASSSPGQYEQYF. The CDR3, as DNA: TGTGCCAGCAGTTCCCCCGGGCAATACGAGCAGTACTTC. Using reference TRBV28 and TRBJ2-7 for the parts outside the CDR3, the full variable domain is DVKVTQSSRYLVKRTGEKVFLECVQDMDHENMFWYRQDPGLGLRLIYFSYDVKMKEKGDIPEGYSVSREKKERFSLILESASTNQTSMYLCASSSPGQYEQYFGPGTRLTVT.

V and J are TRBV20-1 and TRBJ2-7, with 8 bases aligning to TRBD1. CDR1 DFQATT and CDR2 SNEGSKA come from the germline V gene (reference sequence). The CDR3 sequence is 13 residues long. V was pared by 3 bases and J by 3 bases, with 4 bases of the junction left unmatched. The chain's CDR3 is CSASRGQGYEQYF. The CDR3 region has the DNA TGCAGTGCTAGCCGCGGACAGGGCTACGAGCAGTACTTC.

This clonotype was counted only a few times. The chain links TRBV3-1 to TRBJ2-5, with 9 bases that match TRBD1. The junction had 7 bases not matched to a gene; V was cut back by 4 bases and J by 4 bases. The CDR3 spans 15 residues. The germline V gene encodes CDR1 LGHDT and CDR2 YNNKEL (reference sequence). The CDR3 region has the DNA TGTGCCAGCAGCCCTTATCCGGGACAGGGAGAGACCCAGTACTTC. Translating gives CASSPYPGQGETQYF.

This sequence joins TRBV20-1 and TRBJ2-1, with 9 nucleotides matching TRBD2. CDR1 is DFQATT, CDR2 SNEGSKA, per germline (reference sequence). With V trimmed by 4 bases and J by 7 bases, 8 bases remained unmatched. The CDR3 spans 14 residues. CDR3 DNA sequence: TGCAGTGCTACAGGGCGGGAGGGTACTAATGAGCAGTTCTTC. Its translation: CSATGREGTNEQFF.

A word on this clonotype: At one end, the junction sequence differs from germline, possibly due to a read error. This chain connects TRBV14 to TRBJ2-4; 10 bases agree with TRBD1. Germline V gene lookup returns CDR1 SGHDN and CDR2 FVKESK. The CDR3 sequence is 16 residues long. In nucleotides, the CDR3 is TGTGCCGGCAGTTACGGACAGGGGGTGGTGGAAAACATTCAGTACTTC. Encoded protein: CAGSYGQGVVENIQYF.

In the case of this clonotype: At one end the junction does not follow the germline gene, possibly because of a read error. The chain carries TRBV4-1 and TRBJ2-5; D tentatively fits TRBD1 or TRBD2 (5 bases each). This CDR3 region has 13 residues. The germline gives CDR1 MGHRA, CDR2 YSYEKL. The CDR3 here is CASSQVGTNEQFF. The CDR3 DNA is TGCGCCAGCAGCCAAGTCGGGACCAATGAGCAGTTTTTC.

CDR3: CASQTGGPLEQYF. CDR3 DNA sequence: TGTGCCAGCCAGACAGGGGGACCCTTGGAGCAGTACTTC. The chain has TRBV6-2 or TRBV6-3 and TRBJ2-7, with 9 nucleotides matching TRBD1. CDR1 MNHEY and CDR2 SVGEGT come from the germline V gene. This CDR3 has 13 residues. Trimming at V came to 8 bases and at J to 7 bases, leaving 9 bases not matched to a gene.